This T cell receptor beta chain was found in a study of blood T cells in healthy people across ages. Primers used in a second PCR of about 7 to 12 cycles were a sample-barcoded 5' primer and a J-beta primer mix. TCRdb reprocessed the 5' RACE reads with MiXCR, giving one entry per CDR3 protein. The sample records some 550,000 distinct CDR3 sequences, around half being singletons. The CDR3 covers 17 residues. The J segment lost 4 bases and the V segment lost 1 base, leaving 11 bases of the junction unmatched. Germline CDR1 and CDR2: SGHTA and FQGNSA. The specimen was blood. The rearrangement joins TRBV7-2 to TRBJ2-5; 8 positions match TRBD2. This sequence was found in a man older than 75 in good health. This CDR3 reads CASSLVGRGGLRETQYF. CDR3 nucleotide sequence: TGTGCCAGCAGCTTAGTAGGTCGGGGGGGCCTAAGAGAGACCCAGTACTTC.